In this sample, the clone carrying this TCR beta chain turned up a few times. The target antigen is unknown. These data come from a study of T-cell reconstitution after alpha-beta-depleted transplantation in children. Trimming pared 1 base from V and 2 bases from J, leaving 5 bases between. Germline V gives CDR1 DFQATT, CDR2 SNEGSKA (reference sequence). There are 12 residues in the CDR3. Study conclusions and caveats: The study reportedly traced alpha-beta T cells about two months after transplant to several hundred expanded graft clones. High day-60 TCRbeta diversity in some patients came from surviving recipient T cells and thymic progenitors. Fresh T-cell production supplied most of the T-cell counts and diversity seen one year after transplant.

A TCRbeta library incorporating unique molecular identifiers was prepared. TCRdb called the PCR reads again in MiXCR, with one record for every CDR3 protein. The sample has approximately 430,000 distinct CDR3 sequences, around 16% seen once. The chain links TRBV20-1 to TRBJ1-2; D is unclear. The sequence derives from a boy under two years old who had a stem cell transplant for Wiskott-Aldrich syndrome, so the T cells may come from the graft donor. Sample: PBMCs, mostly from graft donor cells, taken 360 days after TCRalphabeta/CD19-depleted stem cell transplant. CDR3 residues: CSARGLNYGYTF. In DNA, the CDR3 is TGCAGTGCTAGAGGGTTAAACTATGGCTACACCTTC.